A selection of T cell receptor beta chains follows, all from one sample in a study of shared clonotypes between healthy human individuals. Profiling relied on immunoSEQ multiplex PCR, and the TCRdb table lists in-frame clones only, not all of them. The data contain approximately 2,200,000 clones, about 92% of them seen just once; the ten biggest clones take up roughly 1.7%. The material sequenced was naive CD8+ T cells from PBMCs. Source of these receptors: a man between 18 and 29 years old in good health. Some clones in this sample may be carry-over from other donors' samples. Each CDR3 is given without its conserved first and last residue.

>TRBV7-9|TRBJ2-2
ASSPGLAGGTGELF
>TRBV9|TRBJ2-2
ASSVGITGELF
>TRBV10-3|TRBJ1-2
AISEPEGQGYGYT
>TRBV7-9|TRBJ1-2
ATQQGIYGYT
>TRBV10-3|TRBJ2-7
AISLFGTGTGTSGSGSSYEQY
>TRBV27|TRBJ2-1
ASSFRQGGNNEQF
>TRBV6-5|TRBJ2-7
ASSAMEEQY
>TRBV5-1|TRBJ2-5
ASSSQGLETQY
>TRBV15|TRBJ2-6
ATNPISGANVLT
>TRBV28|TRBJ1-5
ASSYRLNGNQPQH
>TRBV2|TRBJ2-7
AIRGGISYEQY
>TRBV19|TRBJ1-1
ASSIFLGQGGTEAF
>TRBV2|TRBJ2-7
ASSVAGITYEQY
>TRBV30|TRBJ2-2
AWTGLAGANTGELF
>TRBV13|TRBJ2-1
ASSNVGERNDNEQF
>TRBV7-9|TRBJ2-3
ASSSGQGYTDTQY
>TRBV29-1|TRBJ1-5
SVVSGDRQPQH
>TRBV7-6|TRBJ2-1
ASSFSSRNEQF
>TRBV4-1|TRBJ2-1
ASSPLTSYNEQF
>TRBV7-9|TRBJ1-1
ASSSTQYTEAF
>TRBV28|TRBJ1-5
ASSWANQPQH
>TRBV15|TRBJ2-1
ATSKRTGHEQF
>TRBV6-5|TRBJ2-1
ASSYAITRGEQF
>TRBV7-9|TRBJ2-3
ASTSADTQY
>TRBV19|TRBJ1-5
ASSTHPRSNQPQH
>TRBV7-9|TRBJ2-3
ASSALLAATDTQY
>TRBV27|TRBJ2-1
ASSLVAGSPYNEQF